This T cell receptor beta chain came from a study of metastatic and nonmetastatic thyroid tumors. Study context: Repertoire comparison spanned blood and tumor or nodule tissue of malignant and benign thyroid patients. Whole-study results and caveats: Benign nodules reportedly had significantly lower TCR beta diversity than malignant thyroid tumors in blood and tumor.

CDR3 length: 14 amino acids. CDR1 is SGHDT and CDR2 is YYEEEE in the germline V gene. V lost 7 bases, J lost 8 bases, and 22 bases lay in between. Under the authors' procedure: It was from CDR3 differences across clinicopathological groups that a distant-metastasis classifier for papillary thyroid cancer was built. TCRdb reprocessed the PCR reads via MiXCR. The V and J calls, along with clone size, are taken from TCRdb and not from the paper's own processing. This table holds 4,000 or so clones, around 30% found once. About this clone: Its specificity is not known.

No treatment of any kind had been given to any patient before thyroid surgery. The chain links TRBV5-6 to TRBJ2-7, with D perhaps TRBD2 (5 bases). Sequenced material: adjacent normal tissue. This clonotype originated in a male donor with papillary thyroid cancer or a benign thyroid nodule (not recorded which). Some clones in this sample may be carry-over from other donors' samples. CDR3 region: CASGPPWTFRQQYF. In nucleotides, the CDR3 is TGTGCCAGCGGCCCCCCCTGGACTTTTCGGCAGCAGTACTTC.